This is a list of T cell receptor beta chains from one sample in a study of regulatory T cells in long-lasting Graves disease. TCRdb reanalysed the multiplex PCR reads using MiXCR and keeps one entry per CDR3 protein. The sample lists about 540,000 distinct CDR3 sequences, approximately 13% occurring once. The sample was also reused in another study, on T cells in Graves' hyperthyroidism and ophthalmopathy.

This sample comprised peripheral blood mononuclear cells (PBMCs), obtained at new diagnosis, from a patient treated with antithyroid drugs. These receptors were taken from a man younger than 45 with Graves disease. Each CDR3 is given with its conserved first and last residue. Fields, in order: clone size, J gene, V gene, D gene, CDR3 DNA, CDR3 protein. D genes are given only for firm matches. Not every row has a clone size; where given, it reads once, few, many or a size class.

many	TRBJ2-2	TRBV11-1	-	TGTGCCAGCAGCTTTACAGGGAGTGCGAACACCGGGGAGCTGTTTTTT	CASSFTGSANTGELFF
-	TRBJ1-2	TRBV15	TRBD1	TGTGCCACCAGCAGAGATGAGGCAGGGGGCTATGGCTACACCTTC	CATSRDEAGGYGYTF
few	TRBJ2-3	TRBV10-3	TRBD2	TGTGCCATCAGTACGACTAGCGGGAGGTTGTCAGATACGCAGTATTTT	CAISTTSGRLSDTQYF
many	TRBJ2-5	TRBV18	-	TGTGCCAGCTCACCAGACGGGACCGAGACCCAGTACTTC	CASSPDGTETQYF
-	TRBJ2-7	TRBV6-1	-	TGTGCCAGCAGTGAACCAAAAGGCTACGAGCAGTACTTC	CASSEPKGYEQYF
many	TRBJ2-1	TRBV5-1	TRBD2	TGCGCCAGCAGCTCACCGGGACTAGCGGGAGGGCCGGCGACCATCTCCTACAATGAGCAGTTCTTC	CASSSPGLAGGPATISYNEQFF
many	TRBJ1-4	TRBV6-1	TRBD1	TGTGCCAGCAGTGAAAGAGGACAGGGCGGTTGGACTAATGAAAAACTGTTTTTT	CASSERGQGGWTNEKLFF
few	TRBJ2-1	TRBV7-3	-	TGTGCCAGCAGCAAACCAGGGCCCTACAATGAGCAGTTCTTC	CASSKPGPYNEQFF
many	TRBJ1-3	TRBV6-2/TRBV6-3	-	TGTGCCAGCAGGCGGGAGGGTATCCCTGGAAACACCATATATTTT	CASRREGIPGNTIYF
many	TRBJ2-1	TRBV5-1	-	TGTGCCAGCAGCTACTTAAGCTCCTACAATGAGCAGTTCTTC	CASSYLSSYNEQFF
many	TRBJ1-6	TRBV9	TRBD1	TGTGCCAGCAGCGTAGAGGGACAGGTCCATTCACCCCTCCACTTT	CASSVEGQVHSPLHF
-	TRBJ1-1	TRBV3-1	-	TGTGCCAGCAGCCACCTAGACAGGCCTCGTCCCGACACTGAAGCTTTCTTT	CASSHLDRPRPDTEAFF
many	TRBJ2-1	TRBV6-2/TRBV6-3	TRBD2	TGTGCCAGCAGTCCCTCAGCGGGAGGCTCCTACAATGAGCAGTTCTTC	CASSPSAGGSYNEQFF
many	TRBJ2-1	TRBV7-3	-	TGTGCCAGCAGCTTAGCCCGACTCGATAGCTCCTACAATGAGCAGTTCTTC	CASSLARLDSSYNEQFF
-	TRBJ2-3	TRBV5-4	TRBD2	TGTGCCAGCAGCTTGGATAGCGGGACAACAGATACGCAGTATTTT	CASSLDSGTTDTQYF
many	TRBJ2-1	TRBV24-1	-	TGTGCCACCAGTGATTTCTCCACAGAAGTTTATGAGCAGTTCTTC	CATSDFSTEVYEQFF
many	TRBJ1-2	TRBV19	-	TGTGCCAGCAGTATAACGGGTTCTGGCTACACCTTC	CASSITGSGYTF
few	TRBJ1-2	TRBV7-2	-	TGTGCCAGCAGCTCGGGCCCTACTGACTATGGCTACACCTTC	CASSSGPTDYGYTF
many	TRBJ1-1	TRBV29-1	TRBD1	TGCAGCGTTGTCCACAGGGGCACTTTGAACACTGAAGCTTTCTTT	CSVVHRGTLNTEAFF
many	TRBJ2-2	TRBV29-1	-	TGCAGCGTTGGAACCTTCGCGAACACCGGGGAGCTGTTTTTT	CSVGTFANTGELFF
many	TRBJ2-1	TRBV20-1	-	TGCAGTGCTAGTCGTACGACGGCCTACAATGAGCAGTTCTTC	CSASRTTAYNEQFF
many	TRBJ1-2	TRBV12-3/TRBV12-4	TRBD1	TGTGCCAGCAGTTTAGACGGACAGGGGAAGGGCTACACCTTC	CASSLDGQGKGYTF
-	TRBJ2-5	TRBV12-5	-	TGTGCTAGTGGTCTGAGGAAAGAGACCCAGTACTTC	CASGLRKETQYF
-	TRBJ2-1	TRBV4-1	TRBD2	TGCGCCAGCAGCCCCAGTCGGGGACTAGACTACAATGAGCAGTTCTTC	CASSPSRGLDYNEQFF
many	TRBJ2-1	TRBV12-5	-	TGTGCTAGTGGTTTGGTACTAAGTGAGCAGTTCTTC	CASGLVLSEQFF
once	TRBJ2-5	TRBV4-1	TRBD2	TGCGCCAGCAGCCAAGACGGCGGGAGCGGACACGAGACCCAGTACTTC	CASSQDGGSGHETQYF
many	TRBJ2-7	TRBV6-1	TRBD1	TGTGCCAGCAGTGAACAGGGGGCCTCCTACGAGCAGTACTTC	CASSEQGASYEQYF
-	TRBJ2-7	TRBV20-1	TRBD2	TGCAGTGCCTTGCCGACCCGGACTAGCGAAAGTGAGCAGTACTTC	CSALPTRTSESEQYF
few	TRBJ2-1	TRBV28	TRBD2	TGTGCCAGCAGGATACCCGGGTCTAGCGGTTACAATGAGCAGTTCTTC	CASRIPGSSGYNEQFF
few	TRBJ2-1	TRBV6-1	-	TGTGCCAGCAGTCGTGACAGAAACAATGAGCAGTTCTTC	CASSRDRNNEQFF